The source of this T cell receptor beta chain is a study of CD8 T cells in ankylosing spondylitis. Study results and caveats: Relatively scarce in peripheral blood, disease-linked clones were CD8+. Certain motif variants had earlier appeared in reactive arthritis synovial fluid and blood. Significant enrichment of disease-linked clones was reported in matched ankylosing spondylitis synovial fluid.

Note on this clonotype: Its antigen is as yet unknown.

Germline loops: CDR1 LGHNA, CDR2 YSLEER. The V and J ends lost 2 bases and 0 bases, in that order; junction bases with no gene match: 3. CDR3 length equals 15 residues. TCRdb re-called the 5' RACE reads through MiXCR, storing one row per CDR3 protein. This sample yields a few hundred thousand distinct CDR3 sequences, of which roughly 18% are seen a single time; approximately 32% belongs to the top ten. Sequencing was performed on blood, either unsorted or a sorted T cell fraction (not recorded which). The TCR sequence derives from a male donor with ankylosing spondylitis or in good health (not recorded which). V gene TRBV4-3 combines with J gene TRBJ2-7; 8 bases agree with TRBD1. CDR3: CASSQRTGLSYEQYF. CDR3 nucleotide sequence: TGCGCCAGCAGCCAAAGGACAGGGCTCTCCTACGAGCAGTACTTC.